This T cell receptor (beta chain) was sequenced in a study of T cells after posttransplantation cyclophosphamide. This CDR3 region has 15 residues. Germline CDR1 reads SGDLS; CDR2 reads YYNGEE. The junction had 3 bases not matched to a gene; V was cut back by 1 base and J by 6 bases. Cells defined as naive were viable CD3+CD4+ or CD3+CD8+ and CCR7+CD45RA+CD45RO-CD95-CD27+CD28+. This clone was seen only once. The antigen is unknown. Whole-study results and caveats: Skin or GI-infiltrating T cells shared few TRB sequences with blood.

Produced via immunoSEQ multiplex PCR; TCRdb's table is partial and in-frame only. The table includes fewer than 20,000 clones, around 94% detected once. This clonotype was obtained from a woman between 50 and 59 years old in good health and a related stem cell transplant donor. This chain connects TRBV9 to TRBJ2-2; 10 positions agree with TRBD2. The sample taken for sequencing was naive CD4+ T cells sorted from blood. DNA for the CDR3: TGTGCCAGCAGCGTACCGGGACTAGCGTCCGGGGAGCTGTTTTTT. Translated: CASSVPGLASGELFF.